The 14 T cell receptor beta chains presented below share a single source sample, sequenced in a study of response to subunit inactivated influenza vaccine. TCRdb called the RT-PCR reads again in MiXCR, with one record for every CDR3 protein. The sample records 450,000 to 500,000 distinct CDR3 sequences, around 9.9% being singletons. Source: PBMCs from blood, taken roughly 47 days after vaccination. The receptors were sampled from a man aged 50-60 years who received an inactivated influenza vaccine.

This clonotype was detected a few times. The V gene is TRBV4-1, the J gene TRBJ2-1; 8 bases are shared with TRBD1. V trimming: 2 bases; J trimming: 4 bases; junction bases outside the gene matches: 4. The CDR3 extends over 15 amino acids. CDR1 MGHRA and CDR2 YSYEKL come from the germline V gene. The CDR3 spells CASSQQDREYNEQFF. The CDR3 nucleotides are TGCGCCAGCAGCCAACAGGACAGGGAGTACAATGAGCAGTTCTTC.

This clonotype has more than one count but fewer than ten. The chain employs TRBV7-2 and TRBJ2-7; 9 bases line up with TRBD1. J gave up 4 bases and V 4 bases, and 5 bases lay outside the gene matches. The CDR3 contains 14 residues. In germline, CDR1 is SGHTA, CDR2 FQGNSA. The CDR3 DNA is TGTGCCAGCAGCTATACAGGGGGCGGATACGAGCAGTACTTC. It encodes CASSYTGGGYEQYF.

At least ten counts were recorded for this clonotype. The chain couples TRBV20-1 to TRBJ1-1; D ambiguous. Germline values: CDR1 DFQATT, CDR2 SNEGSKA (reference sequence). V gave up 2 bases and J gave up 8 bases, with 9 bases separating them. The CDR3 has 11 amino acids. CDR3 DNA: TGCAGTGCTAGAACTAAGTCGGAAGCTTTCTTT. Its translation: CSARTKSEAFF.

The chain carries TRBV5-1 and TRBJ2-3; D tentatively reads TRBD1 or TRBD2 (5 bases each). The CDR3 runs 15 residues. The V end was cut by 4 bases, the J end by 3 bases, with 15 bases between. Germline assignment: CDR1 SGHRS and CDR2 YFSETQ. The CDR3 bases are TGCGCCAGCAGCCCTAGAGGGGAACGGACAGATACGCAGTATTTT. This gives the protein CASSPRGERTDTQYF. Full variable domain (remainder filled in from reference TRBV5-1 and TRBJ2-3): KAGVTQTPRYLIKTRGQQVTLSCSPISGHRSVSWYQQTPGQGLQFLFEYFSETQRNKGNFPGRFSGRQFSNSRSEMNVSTLELGDSALYLCASSPRGERTDTQYFGPGTRLTVL.

This clonotype appeared many times. V gene TRBV6-5 combines with J gene TRBJ1-2; tentatively, D is TRBD1 (5 bases). The CDR3 length is 13 residues. Per germline, CDR1 MNHEY and CDR2 SVGAGI. Trimming shortened V by 5 bases and J by 5 bases, and 12 bases separated the two germline ends. Here the CDR3 DNA reads TGTGCCAGCAGTCACAGGACGGCTTATGGCTACACCTTC. This codes for CASSHRTAYGYTF.

This chain joins TRBV19 and TRBJ2-6, with D perhaps TRBD2 (5 bases). CDR1 is LNHDA and CDR2 is SQIVND in the germline V gene (reference sequence). V dropped 6 bases and J dropped 0 bases, with 12 bases sitting between them. This CDR3 has 16 amino acids. The CDR3 nucleotides read TGTGCCAGTAGGGCCCCGGGGAGCTCTGGGGCCAACGTCCTGACTTTC. It is translated as CASRAPGSSGANVLTF.

The gene calls are TRBV9 and TRBJ2-7; a possible D gene is TRBD2 (6 bases). The CDR3 has 15 amino acids. Germline V CDR1 and CDR2: SGDLS, YYNGEE. Trimming took 0 bases from V and 1 from J, leaving 11 bases between them. The CDR3 bases are TGTGCCAGCAGCGTAGGAGGAGGGCTGTCCTACGAGCAGTACTTC. It yields the protein CASSVGGGLSYEQYF.

This rearrangement joins TRBV6-1 to TRBJ2-7; TRBD1 matches at 8 bases. The germline V gene encodes CDR1 MNHNS and CDR2 SASEGT. The CDR3 spans 16 residues. After removal of 5 bases from V and 7 bases from J, the junction contained 16 bases not matched to a gene. The CDR3 is CASSKLPGQARREQYF. As DNA, the CDR3 is TGTGCCAGCAGTAAACTCCCGGGACAGGCCCGACGGGAGCAGTACTTC.

The chain couples TRBV5-1 to TRBJ2-1, with a weak D call TRBD1 (5 bases). Trimming stripped 1 base from V and 8 bases from J, with 13 bases between. Germline V gene sequence: CDR1 SGHRS, CDR2 YFSETQ. This CDR3 spans 14 amino acids. The CDR3 DNA sequence: TGCGCCAGCAGCTTGCAGGGTCCCGCTGATGAGCAGTTCTTC. Encoded protein: CASSLQGPADEQFF.

In this sample, this clonotype turned up many times. The gene calls are TRBV12-3 or TRBV12-4 and TRBJ1-1; D ambiguous. Between the trimmed V and J ends, which lost 3 bases and 1 base, there was a span of 9 bases. This CDR3 spans 14 amino acids. The CDR3 spells CASSFNQRNTEAFF. Here the CDR3 DNA reads TGTGCCAGCAGTTTCAATCAGCGGAACACTGAAGCTTTCTTT.

This clonotype was seen many times. This chain uses TRBV7-2 with TRBJ2-1, with D hard to call. Per germline, CDR1 SGHTA and CDR2 FQGNSA. This CDR3 spans 13 amino acids. With 2 bases removed from V and 4 bases from J, the gap between germline ends came to 6 bases. Here the CDR3 reads CASSLWNYNEQFF. CDR3 DNA sequence: TGTGCCAGCAGCTTATGGAATTACAATGAGCAGTTCTTC.

Ten or more counts support this clonotype. J is TRBJ2-3 and V is TRBV24-1; 7 bases fit TRBD1. The V segment lost 3 bases and the J segment 2 bases; nucleotides outside the gene matches: 4. The CDR3 consists of 15 residues. The germline gives CDR1 KGHDR, CDR2 SFDVKD. CDR3 loop: CATSDRQGITDTQYF. For the CDR3, the DNA is TGTGCCACCAGTGATCGACAGGGTATCACAGATACGCAGTATTTT.

The rearrangement joins TRBV12-3 or TRBV12-4 to TRBJ2-3, with a tentative D call TRBD1 (5 bases). Between the trimmed V and J ends, which lost 5 bases and 3 bases, there was a span of 9 bases. The CDR3 runs 13 residues. CDR3 residues: CASSPGWTDTQYF. The CDR3 region has the DNA TGTGCCAGCAGTCCAGGGTGGACAGATACGCAGTATTTT.

This clonotype has a count of ten or more. The rearrangement uses TRBV5-5 and TRBJ2-1, with D tentatively TRBD1 (8 bases). The germline V gene has CDR1 SGHKS and CDR2 YYEKEE (reference sequence). The CDR3 is 18 amino acids. V lost 0 bases and J lost 4, with 20 bases in between. The CDR3 DNA is TGTGCCAGCAGCTTGGGTCCACGTGACAGGGGAGGGTACAATGAGCAGTTCTTC. Its translation: CASSLGPRDRGGYNEQFF.